Listed below are T cell receptor beta chains from one sample, sequenced in a study of Graves' ophthalmopathy and Graves' hyperthyroidism. TCRdb independently ran MiXCR on the multiplex PCR reads; one entry per CDR3 protein. The sample yields fewer than 650,000 distinct CDR3 sequences, about 20% seen once. Specimen: peripheral blood. Receptor source: a woman aged 18 to 35 with stable Graves' hyperthyroidism. Some clones in this sample may be carry-over from other donors' samples. Each CDR3 is given with its conserved first and last residue. The D gene is left open where the match is weak. Clone size, where shown, is once, few, many, or a class for clones that have expanded.

>TRBD1|TRBJ1-2|many|TRBV7-2
TGTGCCAGTAGTAGCGACAGGGGGAACTATGGCTACACCTTC
CASSSDRGNYGYTF
>.|TRBJ2-7|few|TRBV6-1
TGTGCCAGCAGTGAAGCCACAGGGCCTCACCCAGAGGGGCAGTACTTC
CASSEATGPHPEGQYF
>TRBD2|TRBJ2-5|few|TRBV12-3/TRBV12-4
TGTGCCAGCAGTCCTAGCGGCCTCGGGACCCAGTACTTC
CASSPSGLGTQYF
>.|TRBJ1-2|.|TRBV30
TGTGCCTGGAGTTCCCTCACAGGGACGTACACCTTC
CAWSSLTGTYTF
>TRBD1|TRBJ1-1|many|TRBV11-2
TGTGCCAGCAGCTTAGAGCCAGGGGGTTTTAACACTGAAGCTTTCTTT
CASSLEPGGFNTEAFF
>TRBD1|TRBJ2-7|few|TRBV18
TGTGCCAGCTCACCACCGTCAGGACAGGGCTCCTACGAGCAGTACTTC
CASSPPSGQGSYEQYF
>.|TRBJ1-2|few|TRBV4-1
TGCGCCAGCAGCCAAGCGGACATCGAGGTCTATGGCTACACCTTC
CASSQADIEVYGYTF
>.|TRBJ2-7|many|TRBV11-2
TGTGCCAGCAGCTTACACCCAACAGATACCTACGAGCAGTACTTC
CASSLHPTDTYEQYF
>.|TRBJ2-7|many|TRBV7-8
TGTGCCAGCAGCTTCGCGGGGGCAACCTACGAGCAGTACTTC
CASSFAGATYEQYF
>.|TRBJ2-2|few|TRBV12-3/TRBV12-4
TGTGCCAGCAGGGGGGACGGGCTGACCGGGGAGCTGTTTTTT
CASRGDGLTGELFF
>TRBD1|TRBJ1-1|few|TRBV5-1
TGCGCCAGCAGCTTGGTGGACAGGGCGATTGAAGCTTTCTTT
CASSLVDRAIEAFF
>.|TRBJ1-2|.|TRBV6-2/TRBV6-3
TGTGCCAGCAGTGATATGGTCCACAGCAACCACTATGGCTACACCTTC
CASSDMVHSNHYGYTF
>.|TRBJ2-5|.|TRBV10-3
TGTGCCATCAGAGGGGCCGGCGGGCCCCAAGAGACCCAGTACTTC
CAIRGAGGPQETQYF
>.|TRBJ1-1|.|TRBV24-1
TGTGCCACCAGTGACCGGGATTCTGAAGCTTTCTTT
CATSDRDSEAFF
>.|TRBJ1-1|.|TRBV20-1
TGCAGTGCTGTGTTGGGTGCTGAAGCTTTCTTT
CSAVLGAEAFF
>.|TRBJ1-5|.|TRBV20-1
TGCAGTGCTCTGCCAGGGCCCAATCAGCCCCAGCATTTT
CSALPGPNQPQHF
>.|TRBJ1-1|.|TRBV27
TGTGCCACCGGGGGGGGGAAGGCTGAAGCTTTCTTT
CATGGGKAEAFF
>TRBD2|TRBJ2-5|.|TRBV19
TGTGCCAGTACCTCCTCCCCGGGAGGGGCAGAGACCCAGTACTTC
CASTSSPGGAETQYF
>TRBD2|TRBJ2-5|.|TRBV11-2
TGTGCCAGCAGCCGGCGGACTAGCGGGAGGGCCGCAGAGACCCAGTACTTC
CASSRRTSGRAAETQYF
>.|TRBJ1-2|.|TRBV6-5
TGTGCCAGCAGTTATGACGGGACTACCTATGGCTACACCTTC
CASSYDGTTYGYTF
>.|TRBJ1-6|many|TRBV7-2
TGTGCCAGCAGCCCTGAAGGGTTTAATTCACCCCTCCACTTT
CASSPEGFNSPLHF
>TRBD1|TRBJ2-2|.|TRBV4-1
TGCGCCAGCAGCCCCCGACAGGGTTGGAATACCGGGGAGCTGTTTTTT
CASSPRQGWNTGELFF
>TRBD2|TRBJ2-7|many|TRBV6-5
TGTGCCAGCAGTTACTCTACTAGCGGGGGCCCCTACGAGCAGTACTTC
CASSYSTSGGPYEQYF
>.|TRBJ1-6|few|TRBV18
TGTGCCAGCTCACCCTTCGGACAGAATAATTCACCCCTCCACTTT
CASSPFGQNNSPLHF
>.|TRBJ2-2|.|TRBV4-1
TGCGCCAGCAGCCAAGTAGGTTCAATAGGGACTTCGAACACCGGGGAGCTGTTTTTT
CASSQVGSIGTSNTGELFF
>.|TRBJ2-5|many|TRBV2
TGTGCCAGCAGATCACAGGCGATAGAGACCCAGTACTTC
CASRSQAIETQYF
>TRBD1|TRBJ1-1|.|TRBV12-3/TRBV12-4
TGTGCCAGCAGTTTAGCGCAGGGGGGCGCGGCCACTGAAGCTTTCTTT
CASSLAQGGAATEAFF
>TRBD1|TRBJ1-1|few|TRBV28
TGTGCCAGCAGTTCAGACAGGGGCATGAACACTGAAGCTTTCTTT
CASSSDRGMNTEAFF
>.|TRBJ1-2|many|TRBV6-1
TGTGCCAGCAGTCAGGATGGGGGGACCCGGGGTCCTGGCTACACCTTC
CASSQDGGTRGPGYTF
>.|TRBJ1-2|many|TRBV6-1
TGTGCCAGCCGTGGGGGGGACGGGGCGGACTATGGCTACACCTTC
CASRGGDGADYGYTF
>TRBD2|TRBJ2-5|.|TRBV6-2/TRBV6-3
TGTGCCAGCCGACGACTAGCGACCGAACCGGGGACCCAGTACTTC
CASRRLATEPGTQYF
>.|TRBJ1-5|many|TRBV12-3/TRBV12-4
TGTGCCAGCAGTTTAGCCTACCAAATTAATAGCAATCAGCCCCAGCATTTT
CASSLAYQINSNQPQHF
>.|TRBJ2-7|many|TRBV20-1
TGCAGTGCTAGTGGGCAGGGGAGGGGATACGAGCAGTACTTC
CSASGQGRGYEQYF
>.|TRBJ1-3|many|TRBV6-5
TGTGCCAGCAGTTCCCCGTCGGACGGTCCTGGAAACACCATATATTTT
CASSSPSDGPGNTIYF
>.|TRBJ2-7|.|TRBV29-1
TGCAGCGTTAAACCCGGGACAAGCCATTTTATGCAGTACTTC
CSVKPGTSHFMQYF
>.|TRBJ1-6|many|TRBV10-3
TGTGCCATCACGGAGGGATATGGTTCACCCCTCCACTTT
CAITEGYGSPLHF
>.|TRBJ2-7|many|TRBV7-9
TGTGCCAGCAGCTTATGGGGGTCCCACGAGCAGTACTTC
CASSLWGSHEQYF
>.|TRBJ2-7|.|TRBV6-5
TGTGCCAGCAGTTTTACAGGGTCTGGGGAGCAGTACTTC
CASSFTGSGEQYF
>TRBD1|TRBJ1-5|.|TRBV11-1
TGTGCCAGCAGCTCCAAGCGACAGGGATATTTTAGCAATCAGCCCCAGCATTTT
CASSSKRQGYFSNQPQHF
>TRBD1|TRBJ2-7|few|TRBV5-6
TGTGCCAGCAGCTTGCGACAGGGGTTCATCGGCGCCTACGAGCAGTACTTC
CASSLRQGFIGAYEQYF
>.|TRBJ1-2|many|TRBV20-1
TGCAGTGCGGCAGGGGATCTAGGTGGCTACACCTTC
CSAAGDLGGYTF
>.|TRBJ2-7|many|TRBV30
TGTGCCTGGAGTGTGATCAGGCAAACCTACAAGCAGTACTTC
CAWSVIRQTYKQYF
>.|TRBJ2-2|many|TRBV6-1
TGTGCCAGCAGTGAAGGGGATGGCGGGGAGCTGTTTTTT
CASSEGDGGELFF
>.|TRBJ1-1|.|TRBV12-3/TRBV12-4
TGTGCCAGCAGTTTAACGATGACCCCTGGGGCTGAAGCTTTCTTT
CASSLTMTPGAEAFF
>TRBD1|TRBJ2-7|many|TRBV11-2
TGTGCCAGCAGCTCCCCAGGGACAGGGGATTACGAGCAGTACTTC
CASSSPGTGDYEQYF
>TRBD1|TRBJ2-7|few|TRBV13
TGTGCCAGCAGCTTAGGCTGGGGACAGGGGGTGCACGAGCAGTACTTC
CASSLGWGQGVHEQYF
>.|TRBJ1-2|many|TRBV12-3/TRBV12-4
TGTGCCAGCAGTCCCGGTTCGGCGATCTACACCTTC
CASSPGSAIYTF
>TRBD1|TRBJ1-5|many|TRBV7-9
TGTGCCAGCAGTCCAGGGGGCGGCCGCAATCAGCCCCAGCATTTT
CASSPGGGRNQPQHF
>.|TRBJ2-6|.|TRBV4-1
TGCGCCAGCAGCCAAGCCCAGATCCGGGCTTCCAACTCCGGGGCCAACGTCCTGACTTTC
CASSQAQIRASNSGANVLTF
>.|TRBJ1-5|many|TRBV2
TGTGCCAGCAGTGAAGGGCAGGTTAGCAATCAGCCCCAGCATTTT
CASSEGQVSNQPQHF
>.|TRBJ2-7|few|TRBV12-3/TRBV12-4
TGTGCCAGCAGTTTAGCGCAAAATAGCTTGCAACCCTACGAGCAGTACTTC
CASSLAQNSLQPYEQYF
>.|TRBJ1-6|many|TRBV12-3/TRBV12-4
TGTGCCAGCAGTTTTGTACAGGATTTGGCACCCCTCCACTTT
CASSFVQDLAPLHF
>TRBD1|TRBJ1-3|.|TRBV2
TGTGCCAGCAGACCCAGAGACAGGGGGTACACCATATATTTT
CASRPRDRGYTIYF
>.|TRBJ2-7|many|TRBV20-1
TGCAGTGCTAGAGATCGAGAGACGGGGCAGTACTTC
CSARDRETGQYF
>.|TRBJ2-7|many|TRBV28
TGTGCCAGCAGTTCGGGACGGTCCTACGAGCAGTACTTC
CASSSGRSYEQYF
>TRBD1|TRBJ1-1|.|TRBV10-3
TGTGCCATCATTTCCGACAGGGCGAACACTGAAGCTTTCTTT
CAIISDRANTEAFF
>TRBD1|TRBJ2-5|many|TRBV4-1
TGCGCCAGCAGCCAAGCCAGGACAGGGGGTTTGGAGACCCAGTACTTC
CASSQARTGGLETQYF
>.|TRBJ1-1|.|TRBV6-4
TGTGCCAGCAGTGACTTGAGGACACCGAACACTGAAGCTTTCTTT
CASSDLRTPNTEAFF
>.|TRBJ2-5|.|TRBV27
TGTGCCAGCAGTTTTATAGCGGAACAAGAGACCCAGTACTTC
CASSFIAEQETQYF